One sample yielded the 15 T cell receptor beta chains listed below, sequenced in a study of T-cell memory formation after mild COVID-19. One entry per CDR3 protein, called by TCRdb with MiXCR from the 5' RACE reads. In the table there are some 48,000 distinct CDR3 sequences, roughly a quarter of which are singletons. The sequencing sample was made of PBMCs or a T cell subset sorted from them (not recorded which). Source of these receptors: a man between 18 and 35 years old who had mild COVID-19 (a few samples of this study predate the infection). Cell type and time point are not known.

This clonotype appeared a few times. This chain uses TRBV28 with TRBJ1-4; a possible D gene is TRBD1 (6 bases). Germline values: CDR1 MDHEN, CDR2 SYDVKM. V lost 2 bases and J 5 bases, leaving 12 bases between the germline ends. The CDR3 loop spans 15 amino acids. This CDR3 reads CASSLRARGNEKLFF. The CDR3 bases are TGTGCCAGCAGTTTACGGGCCAGGGGCAATGAAAAACTGTTTTTT.

This chain links TRBV2 with TRBJ2-5, with 9 bases lining up with TRBD2. In germline, CDR1 is SNHLY, CDR2 FYNNEI. V was clipped by 3 bases and J by 5 bases; unmatched bases: 10. The CDR3 has 16 residues. The CDR3 region is CASSDPSGENGETQYF. CDR3 nucleotide sequence: TGTGCCAGCAGTGACCCTAGCGGGGAAAACGGGGAGACCCAGTACTTC.

This clonotype was counted a few times. The chain employs TRBV7-3 and TRBJ2-2, with 8 bases matching TRBD2. The J segment lost 5 bases and the V segment lost 4 bases, leaving 6 bases of the junction unmatched. CDR1 and CDR2 from the germline V gene are SGHTA and FQGTGA. CDR3 size: 15 residues. The chain's CDR3 is CASSSGTRSTGELFF. CDR3 bases: TGTGCCAGCAGCTCCGGGACTAGGAGTACCGGGGAGCTGTTTTTT. Full variable domain (outside the CDR3, taken from reference TRBV7-3 and TRBJ2-2): GAGVSQTPSNKVTEKGKYVELRCDPISGHTALYWYRQSLGQGPEFLIYFQGTGAADDSGLPNDRFFAVRPEGSVSTLKIQRTERGDSAVYLCASSSGTRSTGELFFGEGSRLTVL.

This clonotype was counted only a few times. The genes are TRBV4-2 and TRBJ2-5; TRBD1 matches at 9 bases. The CDR3 extends over 16 amino acids. J gave up 5 bases and V 4 bases, and 11 bases lay outside the gene matches. The germline V gene has CDR1 LGHNA and CDR2 YNFKEQ. The CDR3, as DNA: TGTGCCAGCAGCCCGCTTCCCGGGACAGGGTGGGAGACCCAGTACTTC. It yields the protein CASSPLPGTGWETQYF.

The chain couples TRBV30 to TRBJ2-1; weak D call: TRBD2 (5 bases). Trimming stripped 8 bases from V and 6 bases from J, with 8 bases between. Germline CDR1 and CDR2: GTSNPN and SVGIG (reference sequence). CDR3 length: 10 amino acids. CDR3 nucleotides: TGTGCCGGAGCGGTCAATGAGCAGTTCTTC. This encodes CAGAVNEQFF.

The rearrangement joins TRBV6-6 to TRBJ2-1; 8 bases are a match to TRBD2. V was clipped by 8 bases and J by 3 bases; unmatched bases: 12. The CDR3 has 16 residues. Per the germline V gene, CDR1 is MNHNY and CDR2 is SVGAGI (reference sequence). The CDR3 loop reads CASVLGSAGGYNEQFF. CDR3 coding DNA: TGTGCCAGCGTTCTTGGTTCGGCGGGGGGCTACAATGAGCAGTTCTTC.

In its sample, this clonotype was seen once. The chain combines TRBV27 with TRBJ1-1; D unclear. The CDR3 is 14 residues long. V was pared by 5 bases and J by 0 bases, with 10 bases between. CDR1 and CDR2 from the germline V gene are MNHEY and SMNVEV (reference sequence). The DNA for the CDR3 is TGTGCCAGCAGTGAGATAGGATTGAACACTGAAGCTTTCTTT. This gives the protein CASSEIGLNTEAFF.

This clonotype was seen only a few times. The rearrangement joins TRBV3-1 to TRBJ2-2; 8 bases align to TRBD2. J lost 3 bases, V lost 4 bases, and 10 bases had no gene match. Per the germline V gene, CDR1 is LGHDT and CDR2 is YNNKEL (reference sequence). This CDR3 comprises 17 residues. This CDR3 is CASSPYPAGGHTGELFF. Written as DNA, the CDR3 is TGTGCCAGCAGCCCCTACCCTGCGGGGGGCCACACCGGGGAGCTGTTTTTT.

This rearrangement joins TRBV28 to TRBJ2-6, with 11 positions matching TRBD2. Looked up from germline, CDR1 is MDHEN and CDR2 is SYDVKM. There are 23 residues in the CDR3. The junction had 22 bases not matched to a gene; V was cut back by 6 bases and J by 0 bases. The CDR3 nucleotides are TGTGCCAGCAGCCCCCGTAGGGGCCCGGCACTAGCGGGGGTAATCTCTGGGGCCAACGTCCTGACTTTC. This translates into CASSPRRGPALAGVISGANVLTF.

This rearrangement joins TRBV20-1 to TRBJ2-3, with D possibly matching TRBD2 (5 bases). The CDR3 consists of 13 residues. Germline assignment: CDR1 DFQATT and CDR2 SNEGSKA (reference sequence). V lost 6 bases and J 6 bases, leaving 16 bases between the germline ends. CDR3 region: CSARTPREDTQYF. CDR3 coding DNA: TGCAGTGCCCGGACTCCCCGCGAGGATACGCAGTATTTT.

V usage is TRBV12-3 or TRBV12-4 and J usage is TRBJ1-1, with D perhaps matching TRBD1 (5 bases). This CDR3 contains 17 residues. Trimming took off 7 bases at V and 1 base at J, with 22 bases between the two ends. The CDR3: CASIETVPKRENTEAFF. CDR3 in DNA: TGTGCCAGCATCGAGACAGTTCCGAAACGAGAGAACACTGAAGCTTTCTTT.

The genes are TRBV7-2 and TRBJ2-1; 8 bases are shared with TRBD2. The CDR3 is 16 residues long. Germline CDR1 SGHTA, CDR2 FQGNSA. V shed 3 bases and J 8 bases; nucleotides not matched to a gene: 12. Here the CDR3 reads CASSFQSGLERYEQFF. CDR3 sequence (DNA): TGTGCCAGCAGCTTCCAATCGGGACTAGAACGGTATGAGCAGTTCTTC.

This chain uses TRBV5-1 with TRBJ2-2; D is undetermined. The V end was cut by 7 bases, the J end by 5 bases, with 9 bases between. Germline values: CDR1 SGHRS, CDR2 YFSETQ. CDR3 length equals 12 residues. The CDR3 DNA sequence: TGCGCCAGCCTAGAAGGGACCGGGGAGCTGTTTTTT. Encoded protein: CASLEGTGELFF.

The V and J genes are TRBV15 and TRBJ2-5; TRBD2 is a possible D gene (5 bases). This CDR3 spans 15 amino acids. V was clipped by 9 bases and J by 4 bases, with 21 bases between them. In germline, CDR1 is LNHNV, CDR2 YYDKDF (reference sequence). The CDR3 reads CATSTPVGAGETQYF. The CDR3 DNA sequence: TGTGCCACGTCGACCCCCGTCGGTGCGGGAGAGACCCAGTACTTC.

V and J are TRBV29-1 and TRBJ1-2; 7 positions agree with TRBD1. The CDR3 contains 15 residues. Germline V gene sequence: CDR1 SQVTM, CDR2 ANQGSEA. V gave up 1 base and J gave up 1 base; unmatched junction bases: 6. The CDR3: CSVEGGRDSNYGYTF. The CDR3 DNA reads TGCAGCGTTGAAGGCGGGCGGGACAGTAACTATGGCTACACCTTC.